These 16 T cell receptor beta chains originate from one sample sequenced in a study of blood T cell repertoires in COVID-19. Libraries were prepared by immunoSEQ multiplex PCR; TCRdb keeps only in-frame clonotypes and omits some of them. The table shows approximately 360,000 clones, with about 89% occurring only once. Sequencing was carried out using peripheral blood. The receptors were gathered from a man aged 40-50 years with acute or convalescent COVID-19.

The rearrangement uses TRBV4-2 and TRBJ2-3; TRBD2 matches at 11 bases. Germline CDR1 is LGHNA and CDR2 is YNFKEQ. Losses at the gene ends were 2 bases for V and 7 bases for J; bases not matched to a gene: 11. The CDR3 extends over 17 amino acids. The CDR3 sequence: CASSQRAFGTSGYTQYF. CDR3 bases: TGTGCCAGCAGCCAAAGGGCTTTCGGGACTAGCGGTTATACGCAGTATTTT.

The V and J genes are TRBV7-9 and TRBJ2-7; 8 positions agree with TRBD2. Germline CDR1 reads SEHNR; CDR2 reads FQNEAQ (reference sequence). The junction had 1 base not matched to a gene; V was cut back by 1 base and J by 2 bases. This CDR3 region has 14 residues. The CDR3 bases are TGTGCCAGCAGCTTAGTCGGGGGGGCCTACGAGCAGTACTTC. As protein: CASSLVGGAYEQYF. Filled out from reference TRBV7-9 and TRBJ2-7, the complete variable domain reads DTGVSQNPRHKITKRGQNVTFRCDPISEHNRLYWYRQTLGQGPEFLTYFQNEAQLEKSRLLSDRFSAERPKGSFSTLEIQRTEQGDSAMYLCASSLVGGAYEQYFGPGTRLTVT.

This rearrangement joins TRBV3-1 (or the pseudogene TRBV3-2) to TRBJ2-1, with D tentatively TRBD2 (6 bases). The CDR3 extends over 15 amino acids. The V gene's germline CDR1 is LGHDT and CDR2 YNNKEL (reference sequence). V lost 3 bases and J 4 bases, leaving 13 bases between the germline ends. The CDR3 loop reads CASSQYSGVYNEQFF. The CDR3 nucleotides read TGTGCCAGCAGCCAGTACTCGGGGGTGTACAATGAGCAGTTCTTC.

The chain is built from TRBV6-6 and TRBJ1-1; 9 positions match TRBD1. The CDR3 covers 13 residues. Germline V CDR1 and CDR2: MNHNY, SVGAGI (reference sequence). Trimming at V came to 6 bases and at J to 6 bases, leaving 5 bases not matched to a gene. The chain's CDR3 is CASRQGARPEAFF. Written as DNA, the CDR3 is TGTGCCAGCAGACAGGGGGCTAGGCCTGAAGCTTTCTTT.

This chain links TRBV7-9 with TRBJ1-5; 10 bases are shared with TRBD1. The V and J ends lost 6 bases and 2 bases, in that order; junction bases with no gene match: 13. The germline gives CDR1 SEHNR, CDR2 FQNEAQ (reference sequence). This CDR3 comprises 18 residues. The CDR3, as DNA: TGTGCCAGCAGTTCCGGGACAGGGGAATATTTAGGCAATCAGCCCCAGCATTTT. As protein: CASSSGTGEYLGNQPQHF.

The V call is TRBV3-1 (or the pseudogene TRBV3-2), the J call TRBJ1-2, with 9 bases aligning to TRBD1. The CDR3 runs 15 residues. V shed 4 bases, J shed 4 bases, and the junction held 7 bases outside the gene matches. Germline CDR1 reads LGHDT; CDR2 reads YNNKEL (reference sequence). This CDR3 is CASSLPGQGPYGYTF. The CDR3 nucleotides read TGTGCCAGCAGCCTCCCGGGACAGGGTCCCTATGGCTACACCTTC.

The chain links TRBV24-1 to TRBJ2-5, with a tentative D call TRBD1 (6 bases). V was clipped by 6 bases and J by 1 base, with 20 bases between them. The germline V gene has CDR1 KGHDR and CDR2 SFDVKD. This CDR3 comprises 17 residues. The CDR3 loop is CATSQTGQGPTQETQYF. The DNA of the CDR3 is TGTGCCACCAGTCAAACGGGGCAGGGGCCAACCCAAGAGACCCAGTACTTC.

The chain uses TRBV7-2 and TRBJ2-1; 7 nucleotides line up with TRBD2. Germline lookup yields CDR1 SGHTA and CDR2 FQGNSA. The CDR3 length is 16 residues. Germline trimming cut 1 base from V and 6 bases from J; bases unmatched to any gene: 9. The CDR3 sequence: CASSLVGAGVANEQFF. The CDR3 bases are TGTGCCAGCAGCTTAGTAGGGGCGGGGGTGGCCAATGAGCAGTTCTTC.

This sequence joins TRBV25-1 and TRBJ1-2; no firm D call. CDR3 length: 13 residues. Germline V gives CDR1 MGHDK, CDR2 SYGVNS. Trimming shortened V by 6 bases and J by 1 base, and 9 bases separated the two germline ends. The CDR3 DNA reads TGTGCCAGCAGCTTCGGGATTAACTATGGCTACACCTTC. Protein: CASSFGINYGYTF.

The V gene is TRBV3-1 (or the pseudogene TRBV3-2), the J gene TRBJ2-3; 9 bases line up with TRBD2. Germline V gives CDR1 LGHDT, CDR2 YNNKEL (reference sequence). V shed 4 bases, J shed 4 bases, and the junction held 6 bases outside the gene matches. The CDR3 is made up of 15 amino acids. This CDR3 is CASSRYSGGSDTQYF. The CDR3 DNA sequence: TGTGCCAGCAGCCGGTATAGCGGGGGATCAGATACGCAGTATTTT.

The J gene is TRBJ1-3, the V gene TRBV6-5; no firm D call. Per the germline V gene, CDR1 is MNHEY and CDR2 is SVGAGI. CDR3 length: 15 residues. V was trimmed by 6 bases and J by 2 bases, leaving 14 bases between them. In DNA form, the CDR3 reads TGTGCCAGCAGGCGGCAGTTCGTGGCTGGAAACACCATATATTTT. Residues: CASRRQFVAGNTIYF.

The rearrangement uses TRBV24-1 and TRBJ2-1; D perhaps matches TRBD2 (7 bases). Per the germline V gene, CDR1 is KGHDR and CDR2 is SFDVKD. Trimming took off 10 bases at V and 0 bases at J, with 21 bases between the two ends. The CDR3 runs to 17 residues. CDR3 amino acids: CATGGPQAGASYNEQFF. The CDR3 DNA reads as TGTGCCACGGGGGGCCCCCAGGCGGGGGCCTCCTACAATGAGCAGTTCTTC.

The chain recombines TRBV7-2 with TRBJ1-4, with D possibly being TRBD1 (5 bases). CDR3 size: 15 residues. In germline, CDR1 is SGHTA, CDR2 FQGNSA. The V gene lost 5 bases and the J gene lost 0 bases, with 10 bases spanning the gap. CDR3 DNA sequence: TGTGCCAGCAGCCTAAGACAGACAACTAATGAAAAACTGTTTTTT. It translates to CASSLRQTTNEKLFF.

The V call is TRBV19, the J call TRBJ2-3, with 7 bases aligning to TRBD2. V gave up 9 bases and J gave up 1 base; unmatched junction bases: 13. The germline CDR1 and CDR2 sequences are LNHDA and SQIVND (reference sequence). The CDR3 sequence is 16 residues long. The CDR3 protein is CASTRFGEGGTDTQYF. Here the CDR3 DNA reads TGTGCCAGCACCCGCTTTGGGGAGGGTGGCACAGATACGCAGTATTTT.

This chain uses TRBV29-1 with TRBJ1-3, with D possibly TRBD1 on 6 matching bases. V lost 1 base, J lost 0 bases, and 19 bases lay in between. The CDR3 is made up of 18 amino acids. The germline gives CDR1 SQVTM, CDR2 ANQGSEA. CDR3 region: CSVEGGLGSGNSGNTIYF. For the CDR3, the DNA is TGCAGCGTTGAAGGGGGGCTGGGCAGTGGGAACTCTGGAAACACCATATATTTT. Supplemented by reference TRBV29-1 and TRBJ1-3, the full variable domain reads SAVISQKPSRDICQRGTSLTIQCQVDSQVTMMFWYRQQPGQSLTLIATANQGSEATYESGFVIDKFPISRPNLTFSTLTVSNMSPEDSSIYLCSVEGGLGSGNSGNTIYFGEGSWLTVV.

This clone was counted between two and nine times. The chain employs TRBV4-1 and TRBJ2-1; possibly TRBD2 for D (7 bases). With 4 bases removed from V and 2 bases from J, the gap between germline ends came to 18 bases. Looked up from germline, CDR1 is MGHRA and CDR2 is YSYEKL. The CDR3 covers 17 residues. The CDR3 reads CASSPGRGAEAYNEQFF. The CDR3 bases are TGCGCCAGCAGCCCCGGTCGGGGGGCGGAAGCCTACAATGAGCAGTTCTTC.